This is a list of T cell receptor beta chains from one sample in a study of beta chain features in type 1 diabetes. The table came from immunoSEQ multiplex PCR; TCRdb's copy has only in-frame clones and leaves some out. Among roughly 450,000 clones, 11% to 15% were seen once, and the ten largest hold roughly 0.04%. The sequencing input was naive CD4+ T cells from blood. The receptors were sampled from a man aged 25 to 40 in good health. CDR3s include the opening cysteine and the closing phenylalanine or tryptophan. The order of the fields is clone size, D gene, V gene, J gene, CDR3 protein, CDR3 DNA. D genes are given only for firm matches. Not all rows give a size; the values are once, few, many and, for expanded clones, a class.

size: NA; D: TRBD2; V: TRBV29-1; J: TRBJ2-1; CDR3: CSVGTSGNNEQFF; DNA: TGCAGCGTTGGGACTAGCGGGAATAATGAGCAGTTCTTC
size: few; D: NA; V: TRBV7-2; J: TRBJ2-1; CDR3: CASSLGPQGAVQFF; DNA: TGTGCCAGCAGCTTAGGACCACAGGGTGCAGTGCAGTTCTTC
size: few; D: NA; V: TRBV30; J: TRBJ2-3; CDR3: CAWGTQYF; DNA: TGTGCCTGGGGTACCCAGTATTTT
size: NA; D: NA; V: TRBV7-2; J: TRBJ2-5; CDR3: CASSLDPETQYF; DNA: TGTGCCAGCAGCTTAGACCCAGAGACCCAGTACTTC
size: NA; D: NA; V: TRBV15; J: TRBJ1-5; CDR3: CATLRLGNQPQHF; DNA: TGTGCCACCCTAAGACTGGGGAATCAGCCCCAGCATTTT
size: NA; D: NA; V: TRBV19; J: TRBJ2-6; CDR3: CAIGVSGANVLTF; DNA: TGTGCCATAGGGGTCTCTGGGGCCAACGTCCTGACTTTC
size: few; D: NA; V: TRBV4-3; J: TRBJ2-3; CDR3: CASSRAGYTQYF; DNA: TGCGCCAGCAGTAGGGCGGGCTATACGCAGTATTTT
size: NA; D: TRBD1; V: TRBV18; J: TRBJ2-6; CDR3: CASSPTGTGANVLTF; DNA: TGTGCCAGCTCACCGACAGGGACTGGGGCCAACGTCCTGACTTTC
size: few; D: NA; V: TRBV5-7; J: TRBJ2-6; CDR3: CASSLAVWPFHSGANVLTF; DNA: TGTGCCAGCAGCTTGGCCGTCTGGCCATTCCACTCTGGGGCCAACGTCCTGACTTTC
size: many; D: NA; V: TRBV25-1; J: TRBJ2-5; CDR3: CASSDSETQYF; DNA: TGTGCCAGCAGTGACAGTGAGACCCAGTACTTC
size: NA; D: NA; V: TRBV25-1; J: TRBJ2-5; CDR3: CASSGLWRETQYF; DNA: TGTGCCAGCAGTGGGCTTTGGAGGGAGACCCAGTACTTC
size: NA; D: TRBD1; V: TRBV5-6; J: TRBJ2-5; CDR3: CASSLAPTGSQETQYF; DNA: TGTGCCAGCAGCTTGGCCCCGACAGGGTCCCAAGAGACCCAGTACTTC
size: few; D: NA; V: TRBV11-2; J: TRBJ2-1; CDR3: CASSIHNEQFF; DNA: TGTGCCAGCAGCATACACAATGAGCAGTTCTTC
size: NA; D: NA; V: TRBV27; J: TRBJ1-3; CDR3: CASSFLSGNTIYF; DNA: TGTGCCAGCAGTTTCCTCTCTGGAAACACCATATATTTT
size: NA; D: NA; V: TRBV6-1; J: TRBJ2-3; CDR3: CASSFRGRTDTQYF; DNA: TGTGCCAGCAGTTTTCGGGGCCGCACAGATACGCAGTATTTT
size: NA; D: TRBD2; V: TRBV4-1; J: TRBJ2-1; CDR3: CASSQDRLAGVYNEQFF; DNA: TGCGCCAGCAGCCAAGATCGCCTAGCGGGGGTCTACAATGAGCAGTTCTTC
size: NA; D: NA; V: TRBV27; J: TRBJ2-5; CDR3: CASSFMATVDQETQYF; DNA: TGTGCCAGCAGTTTCATGGCGACAGTCGACCAAGAGACCCAGTACTTC
size: few; D: TRBD1; V: TRBV4-2; J: TRBJ1-1; CDR3: CASSQDPGQGKTEAFF; DNA: TGTGCCAGCAGCCAAGACCCTGGACAGGGCAAAACTGAAGCTTTCTTT
size: few; D: NA; V: TRBV9; J: TRBJ1-5; CDR3: CASSVGTSNQPQHF; DNA: TGTGCCAGCAGCGTAGGCACGAGCAATCAGCCCCAGCATTTT
size: NA; D: TRBD2; V: TRBV9; J: TRBJ2-5; CDR3: CASSVAGGQETQYF; DNA: TGTGCCAGCAGCGTAGCGGGAGGGCAAGAGACCCAGTACTTC
size: NA; D: NA; V: TRBV5-1; J: TRBJ1-2; CDR3: CASSMTAYGYTF; DNA: TGCGCCAGCAGCATGACAGCATATGGCTACACCTTC
size: NA; D: NA; V: TRBV29-1; J: TRBJ1-1; CDR3: CSAAGGPNTEAFF; DNA: TGCAGCGCCGCTGGAGGGCCCAACACTGAAGCTTTCTTT
size: few; D: TRBD1; V: TRBV23-1; J: TRBJ2-3; CDR3: CASSPRGQGAGEEGTDTQYF; DNA: TGCGCCAGCAGTCCCCGAGGGCAGGGGGCTGGGGAAGAAGGCACAGATACGCAGTATTTT
size: NA; D: NA; V: TRBV6-6; J: TRBJ2-5; CDR3: CASSSPSQETQYF; DNA: TGTGCCAGCAGTTCCCCAAGCCAAGAGACCCAGTACTTC
size: few; D: NA; V: TRBV7-2; J: TRBJ2-3; CDR3: CASSLVFSGTDTQYF; DNA: TGTGCCAGCAGCTTAGTGTTTAGCGGCACAGATACGCAGTATTTT
size: NA; D: NA; V: TRBV6-5; J: TRBJ2-3; CDR3: CASSPEGQADTQYF; DNA: TGTGCCAGCTCCCCGGAGGGGCAGGCAGATACGCAGTATTTT
size: NA; D: NA; V: TRBV5-4; J: TRBJ2-5; CDR3: CASSLIGQETQYF; DNA: TGTGCCAGCAGCTTGATAGGGCAGGAGACCCAGTACTTC
size: few; D: NA; V: TRBV29-1; J: TRBJ1-2; CDR3: CSVENPPGGGYTF; DNA: TGCAGCGTTGAAAACCCCCCGGGAGGTGGCTACACCTTC
size: few; D: NA; V: TRBV5-8; J: TRBJ2-2; CDR3: CASSSRDLVAGELFF; DNA: TGTGCCAGCAGCTCAAGGGACCTCGTAGCTGGGGAGCTGTTTTTT
size: NA; D: NA; V: TRBV20-1; J: TRBJ1-2; CDR3: CSARVGYGYTF; DNA: TGCAGTGCTAGAGTGGGGTATGGCTACACCTTC
size: NA; D: NA; V: TRBV4-3; J: TRBJ1-1; CDR3: CASSQTRRGNTEAFF; DNA: TGCGCCAGCAGCCAAACCCGAAGGGGGAACACTGAAGCTTTCTTT
size: few; D: NA; V: TRBV29-1; J: TRBJ2-3; CDR3: CSVALTDTQYF; DNA: TGCAGCGTTGCACTCACAGATACGCAGTATTTT
size: few; D: TRBD2; V: TRBV7-2; J: TRBJ2-5; CDR3: CASSLVASSGIETQYF; DNA: TGTGCCAGCAGCTTAGTGGCCTCTAGCGGGATTGAGACCCAGTACTTC
size: NA; D: NA; V: TRBV7-2; J: TRBJ1-2; CDR3: CASVLGGRFSGYTF; DNA: TGTGCCAGCGTGCTCGGGGGTCGGTTTAGTGGCTACACCTTC
size: NA; D: TRBD2; V: TRBV25-1; J: TRBJ2-1; CDR3: CASSPRLAGGYNEQFF; DNA: TGTGCCAGCAGTCCCCGACTAGCGGGAGGGTACAATGAGCAGTTCTTC
size: few; D: TRBD2; V: TRBV30; J: TRBJ2-1; CDR3: CAWSQLAGLGNEQFF; DNA: TGTGCCTGGAGTCAACTAGCGGGACTGGGTAATGAGCAGTTCTTC
size: few; D: TRBD2; V: TRBV15; J: TRBJ2-1; CDR3: CATSRDLAVTQLSSYNEQFF; DNA: TGTGCCACCAGCAGAGATCTAGCGGTCACGCAACTAAGCTCCTACAATGAGCAGTTCTTC
size: few; D: TRBD2; V: TRBV19; J: TRBJ2-3; CDR3: CASSTLGMSSGVSTDTQYF; DNA: TGTGCCAGTAGTACGTTGGGGATGAGTAGCGGGGTGAGCACAGATACGCAGTATTTT
size: NA; D: NA; V: TRBV25-1; J: TRBJ1-1; CDR3: CASSQAGGHSTEAFF; DNA: TGTGCCAGCAGCCAGGCTGGGGGGCATAGCACTGAAGCTTTCTTT
size: NA; D: TRBD1; V: TRBV7-2; J: TRBJ1-2; CDR3: CASSPTRQGVLYGYTF; DNA: TGTGCCAGCAGCCCCACCCGACAGGGTGTACTCTATGGCTACACCTTC
size: NA; D: NA; V: TRBV5-6; J: TRBJ2-7; CDR3: CASSFSGTSGEQYF; DNA: TGTGCCAGCAGCTTCTCGGGGACGAGTGGCGAGCAGTACTTC
size: NA; D: TRBD1; V: TRBV30; J: TRBJ1-1; CDR3: CAWSVRRTGDTEAFF; DNA: TGTGCCTGGAGTGTACGGCGGACAGGGGACACTGAAGCTTTCTTT
size: few; D: NA; V: TRBV10-3; J: TRBJ2-3; CDR3: CASSPGDSTDTQYF; DNA: TGTGCCAGCAGTCCGGGGGACAGCACAGATACGCAGTATTTT
size: NA; D: NA; V: TRBV15; J: TRBJ2-3; CDR3: CATSRGVPESDTQYF; DNA: TGTGCCACCAGCAGAGGGGTTCCGGAGTCAGATACGCAGTATTTT
size: few; D: NA; V: TRBV6-5; J: TRBJ2-7; CDR3: CASSYSRLTSYEQYF; DNA: TGTGCCAGCAGTTACTCGCGGCTGACTAGCTACGAGCAGTACTTC
size: NA; D: NA; V: TRBV14; J: TRBJ2-5; CDR3: CASSQSLGGQRTQYF; DNA: TGTGCCAGCAGCCAGTCCCTGGGGGGCCAGCGGACCCAGTACTTC